This TCR beta chain was recovered during a study of shared clonotypes between healthy human individuals. V dropped 0 bases and J dropped 6 bases, with 15 bases sitting between them. Germline assignment: CDR1 SQVTM and CDR2 ANQGSEA. The CDR3 runs 14 residues. Study-wide points: A generally larger estimated richness was seen in naive subsets than in memory subsets. With few donors, the genetic and exposure-history diversity represented was limited.

Method: immunoSEQ multiplex PCR; TCRdb's copy keeps in-frame clones and lacks some. In the table there are approximately 110,000 clones, approximately 70% of which are singletons. Turning to this clone: Its antigen is still unknown.

Every contributor of samples was a Caucasian grown-up residing in Nashville, Tennessee. The chain employs TRBV29-1 and TRBJ2-7; a possible D gene is TRBD2 (5 bases). The origin of this receptor is a woman aged 30 to 39 in good health. The sample consisted of memory CD8+ T cells sorted from blood. Subset denoted: CD45RO+ cells pooled with CCR7-negative TemRA cells. The CDR3 region is CSVEDDERVGEQYF. DNA for the CDR3: TGCAGCGTTGAAGACGACGAGAGGGTAGGCGAGCAGTACTTC.